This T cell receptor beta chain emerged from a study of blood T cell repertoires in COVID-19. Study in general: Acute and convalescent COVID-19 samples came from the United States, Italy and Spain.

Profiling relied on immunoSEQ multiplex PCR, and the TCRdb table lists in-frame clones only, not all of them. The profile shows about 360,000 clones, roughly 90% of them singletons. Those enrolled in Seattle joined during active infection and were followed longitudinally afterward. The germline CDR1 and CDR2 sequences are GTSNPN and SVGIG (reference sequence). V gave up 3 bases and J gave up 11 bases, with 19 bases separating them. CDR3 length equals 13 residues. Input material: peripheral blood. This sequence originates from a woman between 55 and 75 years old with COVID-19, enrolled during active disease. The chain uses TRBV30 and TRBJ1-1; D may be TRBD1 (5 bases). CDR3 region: CAWRSTLQQEAFF. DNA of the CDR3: TGTGCCTGGAGATCCACCCTACAACAGGAGGCTTTCTTT.